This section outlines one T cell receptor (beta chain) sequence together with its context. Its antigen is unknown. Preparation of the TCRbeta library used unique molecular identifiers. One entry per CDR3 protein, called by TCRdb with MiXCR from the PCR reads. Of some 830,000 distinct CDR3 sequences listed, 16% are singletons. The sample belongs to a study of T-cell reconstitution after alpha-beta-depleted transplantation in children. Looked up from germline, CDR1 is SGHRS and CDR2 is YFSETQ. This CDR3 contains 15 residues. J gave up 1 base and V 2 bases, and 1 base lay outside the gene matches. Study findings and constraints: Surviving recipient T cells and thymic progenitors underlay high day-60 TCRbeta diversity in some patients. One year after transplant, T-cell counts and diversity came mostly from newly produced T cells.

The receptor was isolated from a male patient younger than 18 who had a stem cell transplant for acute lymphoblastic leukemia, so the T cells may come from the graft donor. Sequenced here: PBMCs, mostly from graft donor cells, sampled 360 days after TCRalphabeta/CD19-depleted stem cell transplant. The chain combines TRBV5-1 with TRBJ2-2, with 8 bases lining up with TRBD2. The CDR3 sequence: CASSFLAGNTGELFF. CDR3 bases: TGCGCCAGCAGCTTCCTAGCGGGGAACACCGGGGAGCTGTTTTTT.